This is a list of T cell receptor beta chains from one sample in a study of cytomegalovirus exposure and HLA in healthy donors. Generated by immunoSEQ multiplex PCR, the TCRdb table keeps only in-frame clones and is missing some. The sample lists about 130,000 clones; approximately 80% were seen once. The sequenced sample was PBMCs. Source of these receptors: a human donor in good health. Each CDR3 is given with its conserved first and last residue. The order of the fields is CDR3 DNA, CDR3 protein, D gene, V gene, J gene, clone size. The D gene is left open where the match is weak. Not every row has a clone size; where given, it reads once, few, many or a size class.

TGCGCCAGCAGCTTGAGGGGTTCTAGCGGGGTCGGCGAGCAGTTCTTC	CASSLRGSSGVGEQFF	TRBD2	TRBV5-1	TRBJ2-1	-
TGTGCCAGCAGCCCCAGACGGAGTGTCTATAGCAATCAGCCCCAGCATTTT	CASSPRRSVYSNQPQHF	-	TRBV5-8	TRBJ1-5	-
TGTGCCAGCAGCTTTGAACTAGCGATCACAGATACGCAGTATTTT	CASSFELAITDTQYF	TRBD2	TRBV7-6	TRBJ2-3	-
TGTGCCAGTAGCACCAGGGAAGTTTTAGATACGCAGTATTTT	CASSTREVLDTQYF	-	TRBV19	TRBJ2-3	-
TGTGCCAGCAGTTTAACCGGTAACAATCAGCCCCAGCATTTT	CASSLTGNNQPQHF	-	TRBV27	TRBJ1-5	-
TGTGCCAGCAGTGAAGTGGGAACAGGGGTTTGGATGAACACTGAAGCTTTCTTT	CASSEVGTGVWMNTEAFF	TRBD1	TRBV2	TRBJ1-1	-
TGTGCCAGCATCCTGACAGGGGGCCCCCCTAGTGGCTACACCTTC	CASILTGGPPSGYTF	TRBD1	TRBV4-2	TRBJ1-2	-
TGCGCCAGCAGCTTGGGCCGGGTAGGGGTTGGCACTGAAGCTTTCTTT	CASSLGRVGVGTEAFF	-	TRBV5-1	TRBJ1-1	-
TGCGCCAGCAGCTTGGCTCCCGCCGGACTAGCGGGGGGCACAGATACGCAGTATTTT	CASSLAPAGLAGGTDTQYF	TRBD2	TRBV5-1	TRBJ2-3	-
TGTGCCAGCAGCGTAGATGGCCCACGAGAGGCCCAGTACTTC	CASSVDGPREAQYF	-	TRBV9	TRBJ2-5	-
TGTGCCAGCAGCGTACGACAGGGGGCCAGGGAGACCCAGTACTTC	CASSVRQGARETQYF	TRBD1	TRBV5-6	TRBJ2-5	few
TGCAGCGCGGGACAGAGCTACGAGCAGTACTTC	CSAGQSYEQYF	TRBD1	TRBV29-1	TRBJ2-7	-
TGCGCCAGCAGTCTTGGCCGGAGGCCCTCCTACGAGCAGTACTTC	CASSLGRRPSYEQYF	-	TRBV23-1	TRBJ2-7	-
TGTGCCAGCGGAGGGGAGGGAACCTCCTACGAGCAGTACTTC	CASGGEGTSYEQYF	TRBD2	TRBV28	TRBJ2-7	-
TGTGCCAGTAGTATGGGCGGGGTCCCCGGCCACGAGCAGTACTTC	CASSMGGVPGHEQYF	-	TRBV19	TRBJ2-7	-
TGTGCCAGCAGCTTTCTGGACAGGGGTGGAAACACCATATATTTT	CASSFLDRGGNTIYF	TRBD1	TRBV7-9	TRBJ1-3	-
TGTACCAGCCGCAGGGGCCATGAGCAGTTCTTC	CTSRRGHEQFF	-	TRBV2	TRBJ2-1	-
TGTGCCAGCAGCGTAGTGAGAGGGCTCGGCTACACCTTC	CASSVVRGLGYTF	-	TRBV9	TRBJ1-2	once
TGTGCCAGCAGTTTAATCCCTAGCGAAGGGACCCAGTACTTC	CASSLIPSEGTQYF	-	TRBV28	TRBJ2-5	-
TGTGCCAGCAGCTTGGTCCACATGAACACTGAAGCTTTCTTT	CASSLVHMNTEAFF	-	TRBV5-6	TRBJ1-1	-
TGTGCCGTCGGGGGGCGGGCCTACGAGCAGTACTTC	CAVGGRAYEQYF	-	TRBV6-1	TRBJ2-7	-
TGTGCCAGCAGTGAACCACCCCCCGGCTACGAGCAGTACTTC	CASSEPPPGYEQYF	-	TRBV25-1	TRBJ2-7	-
TGTGCCAGCAGCTTGGTAGGGGGAGATTCACCCCTCCACTTT	CASSLVGGDSPLHF	-	TRBV5-6	TRBJ1-6	few
TGTGCCAGCAGCCAAGCGCGGGGTGGCACAGATACGCAGTATTTT	CASSQARGGTDTQYF	-	TRBV4-2	TRBJ2-3	-